The subject of this entry is one T cell receptor beta chain. Its antigen is currently unknown. Molecular-barcoded quantitative 5'-RACE produced these TCR beta libraries. TCRdb analysed the 5' RACE reads with MiXCR anew, one entry per CDR3 protein. The sample includes 250,000 or so distinct CDR3 sequences, approximately 11% of them seen just once. This specimen belongs to a study of CD8 T cells in ankylosing spondylitis. This CDR3 spans 14 amino acids. From germline, CDR1 is SGHDT and CDR2 YYEEEE. With 6 bases removed from V and 4 bases from J, the gap between germline ends came to 16 bases. Regarding the study as a whole: Significant enrichment of disease-linked clones was reportedly seen in matched ankylosing spondylitis synovial fluid.

The sequenced material came from blood, either unsorted or a sorted T cell fraction (not recorded which). The V gene is TRBV5-6, the J gene TRBJ1-2; D unclear. This receptor was taken from a male donor with ankylosing spondylitis or in good health (not recorded which). The CDR3 DNA sequence: TGTGCCAGCAACCTGAGGACGGTGAGCTATGGCTACACCTTC. It codes for CASNLRTVSYGYTF.